This T cell receptor (beta chain) was observed in a study of response to subunit inactivated influenza vaccine. The study's findings and limits: A suggestion made by the authors is that each seasonal influenza vaccination recruits few new T cells.

TCRdb re-called the RT-PCR reads through MiXCR, storing one row per CDR3 protein. This table has about 500,000 distinct CDR3 sequences, under 15% appearing once. Of note for this clonotype: What it recognizes is unknown.

This CDR3 contains 16 residues. The V gene's germline CDR1 is DFQATT and CDR2 SNEGSKA (reference sequence). V lost 1 base, J lost 5 bases, and 10 bases stayed unmatched. This clonotype originated in a man aged 50 or older who received an inactivated influenza vaccine. Here the sequenced sample was PBMCs from blood, taken 35 to 45 days after vaccination. J is TRBJ2-1 and V is TRBV20-1; the match to TRBD2 covers 8 bases. The CDR3 is CSARGFLAGLNNEQFF. CDR3 DNA sequence: TGCAGTGCTAGAGGCTTCCTAGCGGGCCTTAACAATGAGCAGTTCTTC.